This T cell receptor (beta chain) was documented in a study of spatial heterogeneity in lung cancer. About the research overall: A total of approximately 77 untreated early-stage non-small cell lung cancer patients served as donors. Available PBMC from follow-up, collected a median of about 2 years after resection, underwent sequencing.

Every TCR cDNA molecule bore its own unique molecular identifier. TCRdb called the 5' RACE reads again in MiXCR, with one record for every CDR3 protein. The table lists approximately 43,000 distinct CDR3 sequences, 8% to 11% of them singletons. This clonotype was observed many times. From germline, CDR1 is SGHVS and CDR2 FNYEAQ. This CDR3 contains 16 residues. V was trimmed by 2 bases and J by 2 bases, leaving 13 bases between them. Time point here: blood at routine non-recurrence follow-up after resection. No cells were sorted before sequencing. The whole RNA sequenced was extracted from tumor, nontumor lung or frozen PBMC.

Sequences were derived from PBMCs, sampled at follow-up. The genes are TRBV7-6 and TRBJ2-4; D is ambiguous. The TCR sequence derives from a female donor with early-stage non-small cell lung cancer. CDR3 loop: CASSLPWSGTKNIQYF. The CDR3 DNA sequence: TGTGCCAGCAGCTTACCCTGGTCTGGGACCAAAAACATTCAGTACTTC.